Listed below are T cell receptor beta chains from one sample, sequenced in a study of blood T cell repertoires in COVID-19. Repertoires were generated with immunoSEQ multiplex PCR, while TCRdb's copy carries only in-frame clones and drops some. Of a few hundred thousand clones in the sample, more than 70% were seen once. Sequenced: peripheral blood. All receptors derive from a woman aged 50 to 60 with acute or convalescent COVID-19. Each CDR3 is given with its conserved first and last residue.

CASSLESWAGGGYEQYF | TRBJ2-7 | TRBV11-2 | 17
CARVTREGIRGYTF | TRBJ1-2 | TRBV25-1 | 14
CASSPQGYEQYF | TRBJ2-7 | TRBV11-2 | 12
CASSLIPGQLTYEQYF | TRBJ2-7 | TRBV28 | 16
CASSLGLAGGPTDTQYF | TRBJ2-3 | TRBV5-1 | 17
CASSLIAGGGEQYF | TRBJ2-7 | TRBV7-6 | 14
CASSQGLRGLMNTIYF | TRBJ1-3 | TRBV4-3 | 16
CASSLSGRALNEQYF | TRBJ2-7 | TRBV5-4 | 15
CASSREGTFYEQYF | TRBJ2-7 | TRBV18 | 14
CASSQRPMGGGRSYNEQFF | TRBJ2-1 | TRBV4-3 | 19
CATSGTGVYGYTF | TRBJ1-2 | TRBV2 | 13
CASSLISLNYGYTF | TRBJ1-2 | TRBV7-9 | 14
CASSFGGSSSYNEQFF | TRBJ2-1 | TRBV7-2 | 16
CASSSRKDRPRWSNQPQHF | TRBJ1-5 | TRBV6-2/TRBV6-3 | 19
CASSRQDNSPLHF | TRBJ1-6 | TRBV12-3/TRBV12-4 | 13
CASSLQGLTYEQYF | TRBJ2-7 | TRBV11-1 | 14
CASSPRTGAYEQYF | TRBJ2-7 | TRBV27 | 14
CASSRGQGPTDTQYF | TRBJ2-3 | TRBV4-1 | 15
CASSRRAYGYTF | TRBJ1-2 | TRBV11-2 | 12
CASSIGHPNEKLFF | TRBJ1-4 | TRBV19 | 14
CASSFGTDYNEQFF | TRBJ2-1 | TRBV7-3 | 14
CASSLSGTRTNNEQFF | TRBJ2-1 | TRBV7-8 | 16
CASSLLGQGAAGELFF | TRBJ2-2 | TRBV7-6 | 16
CASSARVAGGYEQFF | TRBJ2-1 | TRBV9 | 15
CASSLFRTGPDNEQFF | TRBJ2-1 | TRBV11-2 | 16
CASSFTEREQFF | TRBJ2-1 | TRBV12-3/TRBV12-4 | 12
CASSLRGEGRGTDTQYF | TRBJ2-3 | TRBV9 | 17
CASSQVGGRQYNEQFF | TRBJ2-1 | TRBV4-2 | 16
CASSVGVASDYEQYF | TRBJ2-7 | TRBV9 | 15
CAISDRGEYYSNQPQHF | TRBJ1-5 | TRBV10-3 | 17